This T cell receptor (beta chain) was retrieved from a study of blood T cell repertoires in COVID-19. Repertoires were generated with immunoSEQ multiplex PCR, while TCRdb's copy carries only in-frame clones and drops some. The table has roughly 220,000 clones, 82% seen once. The CDR3 extends over 15 amino acids. The V gene lost 1 base and the J gene lost 2 bases, with 9 bases spanning the gap. Germline V gene data show CDR1 as SGHTA and CDR2 as FQGNSA. Points on this clone: The sample has other DNA sequences that encode this CDR3 too.

The TCR comes from a man aged 35 to 55 who had recovered from COVID-19. Material: PBMCs or T cells enriched from blood (not recorded which). The chain is built from TRBV7-2 and TRBJ2-1; D perhaps matches TRBD2 (6 bases). The CDR3 spells CASSLDGGAYNEQFF. CDR3 nucleotide sequence: TGTGCCAGCAGCTTAGACGGCGGGGCCTACAATGAGCAGTTCTTC.